This T cell receptor beta chain was found in a study of blood T cell repertoires in COVID-19. Turning to the study itself: Some COVID-19 samples were acute and others convalescent; all came from the United States, Italy and Spain. From T cells, B-cell-depleted T cells, or PBMCs came the material, which was cDNA or gDNA.

One Seattle source followed patients from active infection through their disease course. The authors' processing: Using reference gene primer amplification, nucleated cell counts were estimated. Sequencing used immunoSEQ multiplex PCR; TCRdb keeps in-frame clones, though not all of them. V and J calls and clone size are copied from that table; D and trimming were computed from the DNA. Here the sample spans 150,000 to 200,000 clones, 92% being singletons. The sequenced sample consisted of peripheral blood. The clonotype originates from a man aged 25 to 40 with COVID-19, enrolled during active disease.

CDR3 region: CASSSGLDTDTQYF. DNA of the CDR3: TGTGCCAGTAGTTCGGGACTAGACACAGATACGCAGTATTTT. The chain is built from TRBV19 and TRBJ2-3; 8 nucleotides line up with TRBD2. CDR1 and CDR2 from the germline V gene are LNHDA and SQIVND (reference sequence). The CDR3 has 14 amino acids. The V gene end was trimmed by 5 bases and the J gene end by 2 bases; junction bases not matched to a gene: 3.